Listed below are T cell receptor beta chains from one sample, sequenced in a study of T cells in narcolepsy. Using immunoSEQ multiplex PCR, the repertoire was profiled, and TCRdb retains in-frame clones only, with some absent. The repertoire consists of 32,000 or so clones, with under 85% occurring once and the leading ten covering about 0.94%. Sequenced input: CD45RA- memory CD4+ T cells from PBMCs. Receptors were obtained from a human donor with narcolepsy. Both conserved end residues are part of each CDR3. A D gene is named only where the DNA matches it firmly. Size values are once, few and many counts, or a class for expanded clones, and some rows have none.

clone size,V gene,D gene,J gene,CDR3 protein,CDR3 DNA
.,TRBV6-6,.,TRBJ2-7,CASSYSSQGFSYEQYF,TGTGCCAGCAGTTACTCGTCGCAGGGCTTTTCCTACGAGCAGTACTTC
.,TRBV16,.,TRBJ1-4,CASSPTSEKLFF,TGTGCCAGCAGCCCTACCAGTGAAAAACTGTTTTTT
.,TRBV18,.,TRBJ1-3,CASFLQGGNTIYF,TGTGCCAGCTTTCTCCAGGGAGGAAACACCATATATTTT
.,TRBV5-6,.,TRBJ2-7,CASSPRERRSSYEQYF,TGTGCCAGCAGTCCTCGAGAGCGGAGGAGCTCCTACGAGCAGTACTTC
.,TRBV9,.,TRBJ2-7,CASSVVLGGEQYF,TGTGCCAGCAGCGTAGTTCTAGGGGGGGAGCAGTACTTC
.,TRBV21-1,.,TRBJ2-2,CAPHESINTGELFF,TGTGCTCCTCACGAGAGCATTAACACCGGGGAGCTGTTTTTT
.,TRBV19,.,TRBJ2-5,CASGTGQETQYF,TGTGCCAGCGGGACTGGGCAAGAGACCCAGTACTTC
.,TRBV5-4,TRBD1,TRBJ2-5,CASSLPGQGEETQYF,TGTGCCAGCAGCTTACCGGGACAGGGTGAAGAGACCCAGTACTTC
.,TRBV11-3,TRBD1,TRBJ2-2,CASSPYIGTGMPGELFF,TGTGCCAGCAGCCCATATATTGGGACAGGGATGCCCGGGGAGCTGTTTTTT
.,TRBV11-2,TRBD2,TRBJ2-2,CASSWGTSGNTGELFF,TGTGCCAGCAGCTGGGGGACTAGCGGGAACACCGGGGAGCTGTTTTTT
.,TRBV18,.,TRBJ1-1,CASSPDTEAFF,TGTGCCAGCTCACCGGACACTGAAGCTTTCTTT
.,TRBV7-2,TRBD2,TRBJ2-1,CASSLAGGAGSYNEQFF,TGTGCCAGCAGCTTAGCCGGGGGGGCTGGCTCCTACAATGAGCAGTTCTTC
.,TRBV7-8,TRBD1,TRBJ1-1,CASSQRQGRRTEAFF,TGTGCCAGCAGCCAAAGACAGGGGAGGCGGACTGAAGCTTTCTTT
few,TRBV10-3,.,TRBJ1-1,CAISESTGMGAFF,TGTGCCATCAGTGAATCCACAGGGATGGGGGCTTTCTTT
.,TRBV11-2,TRBD1,TRBJ1-2,CASSPGGYGYTF,TGTGCCAGCAGCCCAGGGGGCTATGGCTACACCTTC
.,TRBV2,.,TRBJ2-3,CASNRDGRTDTQYF,TGTGCCAGCAACCGGGACGGACGCACAGATACGCAGTATTTT
.,TRBV2,.,TRBJ1-1,CASIGYTEAFF,TGTGCCAGCATCGGGTACACTGAAGCTTTCTTT
.,TRBV18,.,TRBJ1-2,CASSPPIQVGGYTF,TGTGCCAGCTCACCACCGATACAAGTTGGTGGCTACACCTTC
.,TRBV7-2,.,TRBJ1-2,CASSLRGLDSLNYGYTF,TGTGCCAGCAGCTTACGGGGGCTAGATTCTCTTAACTATGGCTACACCTTC
.,TRBV7-2,.,TRBJ2-3,CASSSGLNTDTQYF,TGTGCCAGCAGCTCGGGACTCAACACAGATACGCAGTATTTT
.,TRBV28,TRBD1,TRBJ1-1,CAGSLFTQPSGQGIMNTEAFF,TGTGCCGGCAGTTTATTTACCCAACCTTCGGGACAGGGTATAATGAACACTGAAGCTTTCTTT
.,TRBV7-7,.,TRBJ2-7,CASSPLQGGYEQYF,TGTGCTAGCAGCCCTCTCCAGGGGGGCTACGAGCAGTACTTC
.,TRBV19,TRBD1,TRBJ2-1,CASSRDRGWNEQFF,TGTGCCAGTAGTAGGGACAGGGGCTGGAATGAGCAGTTCTTC
.,TRBV11-2,TRBD2,TRBJ2-3,CASRPFEGAGGTQYF,TGTGCCAGCAGGCCATTTGAAGGGGCGGGGGGTACGCAGTATTTT
.,TRBV6-5,.,TRBJ1-6,CASSGERERNSPLHF,TGTGCCAGCAGCGGGGAAAGGGAAAGGAATTCACCCCTCCACTTT
.,TRBV25-1,.,TRBJ2-7,CASSGRGLYEQYF,TGTGCCAGCTCGGGTAGGGGCTTGTACGAGCAGTACTTC
.,TRBV7-3,TRBD2,TRBJ2-3,CASSFQGAGADTQYF,TGTGCCAGCAGCTTTCAAGGAGCGGGGGCAGATACGCAGTATTTT
.,TRBV4-2,.,TRBJ1-6,CASSQEKAGFSPLHF,TGTGCCAGCAGCCAAGAAAAGGCAGGGTTTTCACCCCTCCACTTT
few,TRBV28,TRBD1,TRBJ1-4,CASSGRRTGGNEKLFF,TGTGCCAGCAGTGGAAGGCGGACAGGAGGTAATGAAAAACTGTTTTTT
.,TRBV7-2,TRBD2,TRBJ2-3,CASSLSSGAPDTQYF,TGTGCCAGCAGCTTAAGTAGCGGGGCGCCAGATACGCAGTATTTT
once,TRBV6-1,.,TRBJ2-7,CASSERAPYEQYF,TGTGCCAGCAGTGAACGGGCTCCCTACGAGCAGTACTTC
.,TRBV19,.,TRBJ1-5,CASSIETRQGNQPQHF,TGTGCCAGTAGTATAGAGACGAGACAGGGCAATCAGCCCCAGCATTTT
.,TRBV19,.,TRBJ2-3,CASSPRTPSTDTQYF,TGTGCCAGTAGTCCGAGGACACCTAGCACAGATACGCAGTATTTT
.,TRBV27,.,TRBJ1-2,CASSLSVGLDYGYTF,TGTGCCAGCAGTTTATCAGTAGGGCTGGACTATGGCTACACCTTC
.,TRBV18,TRBD1,TRBJ1-5,CASSLGTGNSNQPQHF,TGTGCCAGCTCACTCGGGACAGGAAATAGCAATCAGCCCCAGCATTTT
.,TRBV5-1,.,TRBJ1-1,CASSLDSMNTEAFF,TGCGCCAGCAGCTTGGACAGTATGAACACTGAAGCTTTCTTT
.,TRBV27,.,TRBJ2-2,CASSLNRMSGELFF,TGTGCCAGCAGTTTGAACAGAATGTCCGGGGAGCTGTTTTTT
once,TRBV19,TRBD1,TRBJ1-2,CASTLPDRGHGYTF,TGTGCCAGTACCCTCCCGGACAGGGGGCATGGCTACACCTTC
.,TRBV9,TRBD2,TRBJ2-7,CASSVTPAGGDEQYF,TGTGCCAGCAGCGTAACCCCAGCGGGGGGGGACGAGCAGTACTTC
.,TRBV6-1,.,TRBJ1-5,CASHGRGNQPQHF,TGTGCCAGCCACGGTAGGGGGAATCAGCCCCAGCATTTT
.,TRBV10-3,TRBD1,TRBJ2-7,CAISEQWPGTGEDEQYF,TGTGCCATCAGCGAACAATGGCCCGGGACAGGGGAAGACGAGCAGTACTTC
.,TRBV10-3,.,TRBJ2-1,CAISESYNEQFF,TGTGCCATCAGTGAGTCTTACAATGAGCAGTTCTTC
.,TRBV6-5,TRBD2,TRBJ2-5,CASSFLPGLAGETQYF,TGTGCCAGCAGTTTTTTACCGGGACTAGCAGGGGAGACCCAGTACTTC
once,TRBV6-5,TRBD1,TRBJ1-5,CATAGTGGDQPQHF,TGTGCCACTGCCGGGACAGGGGGAGATCAGCCCCAGCATTTT
.,TRBV11-3,TRBD1,TRBJ2-4,CASSLELGGVGNIQYF,TGTGCCAGCAGCTTAGAGTTAGGGGGCGTAGGAAACATTCAGTACTTC
.,TRBV7-9,TRBD1,TRBJ1-6,CASSLGVGTGVNSPLHF,TGTGCCAGCAGCTTAGGGGTCGGGACAGGGGTTAATTCACCCCTCCACTTT
.,TRBV7-8,.,TRBJ2-7,CASSLDAGTAPYEQYF,TGTGCCAGCAGCTTAGATGCCGGGACGGCACCCTACGAGCAGTACTTC
.,TRBV4-2,.,TRBJ1-2,CASSQGITSYGYTF,TGTGCCAGCAGCCAAGGGATTACTAGCTATGGCTACACCTTC
.,TRBV6-5,TRBD2,TRBJ2-1,CASSYTGGGRNEQFF,TGTGCCAGCAGTTACACCGGGGGGGGGCGGAATGAGCAGTTCTTC
few,TRBV11-2,.,TRBJ1-6,CASSNTDYNSPLHF,TGTGCCAGCAGCAACACAGACTATAATTCACCCCTCCACTTT
.,TRBV28,TRBD1,TRBJ1-6,CASSLLGTGKSPLHF,TGTGCCAGCAGCCTCCTAGGGACAGGGAAATCACCCCTCCACTTT
.,TRBV2,.,TRBJ1-1,CASRAGQMNTEAFF,TGTGCCAGCAGAGCCGGACAGATGAACACTGAAGCTTTCTTT
.,TRBV5-1,.,TRBJ2-7,CASSRAGGRDEQYF,TGCGCCAGCAGCCGTGCAGGTGGTAGGGACGAGCAGTACTTC
.,TRBV15,TRBD1,TRBJ1-6,CATSRDGQGASRNSPLHF,TGTGCCACCAGCAGAGATGGACAGGGGGCATCGCGAAATTCACCCCTCCACTTT
.,TRBV5-4,TRBD2,TRBJ2-1,CASSRDGAGVSYNEQFF,TGTGCCAGCAGCCGGGACGGGGCGGGAGTCTCCTACAATGAGCAGTTCTTC
.,TRBV13,.,TRBJ2-7,CASSLGYEQYF,TGTGCCAGCAGCTTAGGCTACGAGCAGTACTTC
.,TRBV5-1,.,TRBJ2-1,CASSLGVNNEQFF,TGCGCCAGCAGCTTGGGTGTGAACAATGAGCAGTTCTTC
.,TRBV5-4,.,TRBJ1-6,CASSWGLSNSPLHF,TGTGCCAGCAGCTGGGGGCTCAGTAATTCACCCCTCCACTTT
.,TRBV4-3,TRBD1,TRBJ1-2,CASSQDRWPGTGVFYGYTF,TGCGCCAGCAGCCAAGATAGGTGGCCGGGGACAGGGGTCTTCTATGGCTACACCTTC
.,TRBV5-4,TRBD2,TRBJ2-2,CASRREGGAGELFF,TGTGCCAGCAGACGCGAGGGAGGGGCCGGGGAGCTGTTTTTT